This T cell receptor beta chain was found in a study of blood T cell repertoires in COVID-19. Across the whole study: Nucleic acid was either cDNA or gDNA, and it came from T cells, B-cell-depleted T cells, or PBMCs.

The CDR3 runs to 13 residues. Germline CDR1 is SNHLY and CDR2 is FYNNEI. V lost 4 bases, J lost 6 bases, and 7 bases lay in between. Source study methods: Amplification from reference gene primers served as the basis for estimated nucleated cell counts. Clones were sequenced by immunoSEQ multiplex PCR, and TCRdb holds only the in-frame ones, with some missing. For V, J and clone size, that table is used; D and trimming come from the DNA. The sample yields under 300,000 clones, more than 70% seen once. This rearrangement joins TRBV2 to TRBJ1-6; no reliable D call. Sequencing used peripheral blood. This receptor was obtained from an elderly man with acute or convalescent COVID-19. The CDR3 loop reads CASSGAVNSPLHF. DNA for the CDR3: TGTGCCAGCAGTGGGGCAGTTAATTCACCCCTCCACTTT.